This T cell receptor (beta chain) comes out of a study of T cell responses to AZD1222 COVID-19 vaccine (dated by TCRdb to 2020 to 2022). For the wider study: A total of around 240 trial participants underwent TCR sequencing, of whom under 220 had received two doses of AZD1222 and some 25 had received two doses of the MenACWY control vaccine. Trial participants were enrolled into age subgroups of 18-55, 56-69 and 70-plus years, which contained around 150, 29 and 61 TCR-sequenced participants, respectively.

The CDR3 regions of human TCRbeta chains were analyzed by immunosequencing. The original methods were these. Repertoire TCRs were matched against a reference library of SARS-CoV-2-specific TCRs generated with the MIRA antigen-specificity platform. Breadth meant the fraction of unique TCRs that were SARS-CoV-2-associated, whereas depth meant the fraction of total T cells that were SARS-CoV-2-associated. Using the MIRA data, each spike-specific TCR was mapped to the spike region that the TCR reacts to and placed in a CD4 or CD8 class. Log10-transformed breadth and depth values were compared by one-way ANOVA with Sidak's multiple comparisons tests. Not all clones reach the TCRdb copy of this immuneACCESS table, which keeps in-frame sequences only. Checked studies attribute under half of the gap to unresolved V genes and leave the rest unexplained. V, J and clone size are those of that table, while D and trimming were read from the DNA. The sample contains about 270,000 clones, 85% to 95% of them found a single time. The ten largest account for about 0.5% of the sample.

Details on this clone: This receptor's antigen is unknown. No quality values exist for individual bases; no much larger clone is one base distant.

The time point label of this sample denotes: about 28 days (+/-7) after the second vaccine dose. AZD1222 recipients given second doses at about 4 weeks or at about 12 weeks were pooled, since spike-specific TCR depth and breadth were not found to differ between the two schedules. Vaccinee samples came from UK trials COV001 and COV002, including a single-blind randomized controlled phase 2/3 trial of AZD1222 (ChAdOx1 nCoV-19) in healthy adults. Trial participant PBMC samples were collected at day 0 and day 28 after the second dose for TCRbeta chain sequencing. V is clipped by 7 bases and J by 4 bases, and the sequence between their germline boundaries is 16 bases long. In the germline V gene, CDR1 corresponds to SQVTM and CDR2 to ANQGSEA. The CDR3 spans 13 residues, from the cysteine through the phenylalanine. Of the read, only the CDR3 DNA is kept; its 39 bases are in frame from base 1. What the research found in general, with its limitations: The 56-69-year group was small, and its depth increase did not reach significance, likely because of low power. Conclusions about previously exposed vaccinees are limited because only a handful of AZD1222 recipients were SARS-CoV-2 seropositive at baseline. After two AZD1222 doses, both the breadth and the depth of spike-specific TCRs were significantly higher than at day 0 and than in MenACWY recipients. Because no samples from the day 14 peak response were available, repertoires could be characterized only after the peak T cell response. Epitopes outside the regions mutated in the B.1.351 and B.1.1.7 variants were reportedly recognized by nearly half of the unique spike-specific TCRs. Participants were mostly white British, with more females than males. The authors suggested clonal diversity may have been underestimated. Vaccine-associated CD4 TCRs spanned the whole spike protein, with dominant responses in regions 160-218 and 743-854.

The rearrangement joined TRBV29-1 to TRBJ1-1, with TRBD1 tentatively as D gene (5 bases match). This specimen was peripheral blood, taken 28 days after the second AZD1222 dose. The sequence was obtained from an adult who received the AZD1222 COVID-19 vaccine. The CDR3 here reads CSATTVSGTEAFF. Here is the DNA: TGCAGCGCTACGACAGTCTCGGGCACTGAAGCTTTCTTT. The full variable domain, with segments outside the CDR3 supplied by the reference TRBV29-1 and TRBJ1-1 proteins, appears as SAVISQKPSRDICQRGTSLTIQCQVDSQVTMMFWYRQQPGQSLTLIATANQGSEATYESGFVIDKFPISRPNLTFSTLTVSNMSPEDSSIYLCSATTVSGTEAFFGQGTRLTVV.